This T cell receptor (beta chain) was identified during a study of T-cell reconstitution after alpha-beta-depleted transplantation in children. Unique molecular identifiers were incorporated when the TCRbeta library was constructed. MiXCR was run by TCRdb on the PCR reads, yielding one entry per CDR3 protein. The sample includes more than 500,000 distinct CDR3 sequences, about an eighth of them seen just once. This clonotype has a handful of counts. The ends were cut back, 1 base at V and 5 bases at J, with 5 bases in the middle. The CDR3 is 12 amino acids. CDR1 and CDR2 from the germline V gene are SEHNR and FQNEAQ (reference sequence).

The rearrangement uses TRBV7-9 and TRBJ2-5, with unresolved D. The sequence was obtained from a female patient aged 2 to 10 who had a stem cell transplant for aplastic anemia, so the T cells may come from the graft donor. The sample consisted of PBMCs, mostly from graft donor cells, taken 180 days after TCRalphabeta/CD19-depleted stem cell transplant. This CDR3 is CASSLDWETQYF. The CDR3 coding sequence is TGTGCCAGCAGCTTAGACTGGGAGACCCAGTACTTC.